The table lists the clone carrying this T cell receptor beta chain with many counts. Its antigen is not identified. Each CDR3 protein is one row after TCRdb ran MiXCR on the 5' RACE reads. The sample carries some 68,000 distinct CDR3 sequences, approximately 15% recorded once. Germline values: CDR1 SGHRS, CDR2 YFSETQ. The CDR3 contains 14 residues. V shed 0 bases and J shed 8 bases, with 12 bases lying between them. The record originates from a study of T-cell memory formation after mild COVID-19. Whole-study results and caveats: SARS-CoV-2 specificity was not confirmed for second-wave clones peaking on day 37. Largely, contracting CD4+ clones fell within CM and EM, and contracting CD8+ clones within EMRA.

The rearrangement joins TRBV5-1 to TRBJ2-1; possibly TRBD1 for D (7 bases). The clonotype was recovered from an adult woman who had mild COVID-19 (a few samples of this study predate the infection). Cell type and time point are not known. Input material: PBMCs or a T cell subset sorted from them (not recorded which). CDR3 DNA: TGCGCCAGCAGCTTGGGACAGGGAGGTCATGAGCAGTTCTTC. Translated: CASSLGQGGHEQFF.